This is a list of T cell receptor beta chains from one sample in a study of blood T cell repertoires in COVID-19. Here immunoSEQ multiplex PCR was the method, and the copy in TCRdb shows in-frame clones only, minus some. The table shows 250,000 or so clones, with approximately 85% occurring only once. The sequenced material came from peripheral blood. Receptors were obtained from a man aged 80 or over with acute or convalescent COVID-19. The CDR3 runs from the conserved cysteine through the conserved F or W. The D gene is left open where the match is weak. A row's size may be missing; if present it is once, few, many or a size class.

.	TRBD2	TRBV9	TRBJ2-7	CASSPGRGTPHEQYF	TGTGCCAGCAGCCCCGGGAGGGGAACCCCGCACGAGCAGTACTTC
few	TRBD1	TRBV28	TRBJ1-1	CASRLRQGFLLNTEAFF	TGTGCCAGCAGGTTACGACAGGGGTTTCTTCTGAACACTGAAGCTTTCTTT
few	.	TRBV24-1	TRBJ1-5	CATSALDSQPQHF	TGTGCCACCAGTGCCCTGGACAGTCAGCCCCAGCATTTT
.	TRBD1	TRBV6-6	TRBJ1-2	CASSSAAGTVTYGYTF	TGTGCCAGCAGTTCCGCCGCCGGGACAGTTACGTATGGCTACACCTTC
few	.	TRBV28	TRBJ1-1	CASSFSQAEAFF	TGTGCCAGCAGTTTTAGTCAGGCTGAAGCTTTCTTT
.	.	TRBV6-5	TRBJ2-3	CASSYRPGSTDTQYF	TGTGCCAGCAGTTACAGACCAGGAAGCACAGATACGCAGTATTTT
.	TRBD2	TRBV25-1	TRBJ2-1	CASGIPGLRLSEQFF	TGTGCCAGCGGAATCCCGGGACTACGCCTTAGTGAGCAGTTCTTC
.	TRBD1	TRBV28	TRBJ2-1	CASSLTGNEQFF	TGTGCCAGCAGCTTGACAGGGAATGAGCAGTTCTTC
.	.	TRBV20-1	TRBJ2-7	CSASSAWSSYEQYF	TGCAGTGCTAGTTCAGCGTGGAGCTCCTACGAGCAGTACTTC
.	TRBD1	TRBV5-1	TRBJ2-7	CASSSSGTGVYEQYF	TGCGCCAGCAGCTCCTCCGGGACAGGTGTATACGAGCAGTACTTC
.	.	TRBV5-1	TRBJ1-5	CASSLIPGDAQPQHF	TGCGCCAGCAGCTTAATACCAGGGGACGCTCAGCCCCAGCATTTT
once	.	TRBV12-3/TRBV12-4	TRBJ2-1	CASSFGYGNEQFF	TGTGCCAGCAGTTTCGGGTACGGCAATGAGCAGTTCTTC
.	TRBD1	TRBV19	TRBJ1-5	CASSFQQGAGEPQHF	TGTGCCAGTAGTTTCCAACAGGGGGCAGGCGAGCCCCAGCATTTT
.	.	TRBV5-1	TRBJ1-5	CASSLGPGVGQPQHF	TGCGCCAGCAGCTTGGGGCCCGGGGTTGGTCAGCCCCAGCATTTT
.	TRBD2	TRBV7-8	TRBJ2-7	CASSLFLGGKSEQYF	TGTGCCAGCAGCTTATTTCTGGGAGGGAAATCCGAGCAGTACTTC
.	.	TRBV4-1	TRBJ2-7	CASSQARQSYEQYF	TGCGCCAGCAGCCAAGCCAGGCAGTCCTACGAGCAGTACTTC
.	.	TRBV2	TRBJ1-5	CASSDSLGPQHF	TGTGCCAGCAGCGACAGTCTTGGGCCCCAGCATTTT
.	.	TRBV5-1	TRBJ1-1	CASSLAARNLMNTEAFF	TGCGCCAGCAGCTTGGCCGCCAGAAACCTCATGAACACTGAAGCTTTCTTT